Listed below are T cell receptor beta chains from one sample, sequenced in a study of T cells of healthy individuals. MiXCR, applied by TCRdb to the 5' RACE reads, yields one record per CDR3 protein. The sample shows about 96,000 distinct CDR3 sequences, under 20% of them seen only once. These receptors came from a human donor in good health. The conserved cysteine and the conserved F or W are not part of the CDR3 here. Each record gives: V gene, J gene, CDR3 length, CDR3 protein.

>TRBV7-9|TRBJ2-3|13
ASSSNRGQADTQY
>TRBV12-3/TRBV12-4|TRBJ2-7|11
ASSDRGSYEQY
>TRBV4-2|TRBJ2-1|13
ASSQGWTINNEQF
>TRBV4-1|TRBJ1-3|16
ASSQVDMGWVTGNTIY
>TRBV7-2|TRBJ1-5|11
ASSFLGDQPQH
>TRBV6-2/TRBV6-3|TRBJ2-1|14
ASSSFGTSSYNEQF
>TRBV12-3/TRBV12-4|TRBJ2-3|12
ASSKAGGTDTQY
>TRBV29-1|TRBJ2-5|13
SVVAAVGLGETQY
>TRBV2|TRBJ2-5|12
ATRDTTYQETQY
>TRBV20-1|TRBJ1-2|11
SALAGTNYGYT
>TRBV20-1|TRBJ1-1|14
SARRWGAGAYTEAF
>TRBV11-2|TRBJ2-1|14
ASSLGGTGRGNEQF
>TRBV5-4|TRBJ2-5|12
ASSLKTGPETQY
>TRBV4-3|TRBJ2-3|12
ASSQGNPLNTQY
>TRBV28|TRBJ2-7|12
ASNLGQGSHEQY
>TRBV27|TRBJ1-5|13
ASSMGTLRNQPQH
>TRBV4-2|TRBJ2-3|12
ASSQDGASRTQY
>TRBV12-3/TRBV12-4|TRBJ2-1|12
ASKPRVDYNEQF
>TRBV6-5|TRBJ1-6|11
ASSSGQNSPLH
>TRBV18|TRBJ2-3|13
ASSHNLQGSDTQY
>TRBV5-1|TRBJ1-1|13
ASSPLDTLNTEAF
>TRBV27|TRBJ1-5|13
ASSLRTGGTQPQH
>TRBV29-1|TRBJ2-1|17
SVGGSLAGEGFGYNEQF
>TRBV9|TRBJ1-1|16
ASSDSGTGSGVDTEAF
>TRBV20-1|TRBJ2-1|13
SANLGGIWDNEQF
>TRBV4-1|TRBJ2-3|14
ASSQRSGGAGDTQY
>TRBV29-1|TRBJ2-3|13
SVSRAGGSTDTQY
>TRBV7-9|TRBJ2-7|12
ASSFGSGSYEQY
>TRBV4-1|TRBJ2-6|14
ASSQLRGGGANVLT
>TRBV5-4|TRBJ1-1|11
ASRVDIYTEAF
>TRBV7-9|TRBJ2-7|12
ASSFVSGTYEQY
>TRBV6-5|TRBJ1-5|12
ASSRQGSNQPQH
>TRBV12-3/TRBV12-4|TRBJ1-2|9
ASSEGHGYT
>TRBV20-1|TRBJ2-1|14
SAGPRLAGSYNEQF
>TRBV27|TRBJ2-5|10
ASRRLGETQY
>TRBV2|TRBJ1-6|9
ASSRSSPLH
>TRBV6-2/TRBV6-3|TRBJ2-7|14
ASSFAPLGMSYEQY
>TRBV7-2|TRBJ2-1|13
ASSATSGANNEQF
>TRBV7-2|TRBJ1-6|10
ASSLVNSPLH
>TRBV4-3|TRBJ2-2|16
ASSQEGQAIANTGELF
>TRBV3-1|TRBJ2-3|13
ASSQDRLAGDTQY
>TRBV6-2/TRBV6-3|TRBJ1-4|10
ASSYSSGKLF
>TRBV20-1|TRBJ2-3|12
SARVIGGTDTQY
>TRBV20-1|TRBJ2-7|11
SATFRDAYEQY
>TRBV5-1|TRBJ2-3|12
ASSFDTRTDTQY
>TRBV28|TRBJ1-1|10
ASGGIVAEAF
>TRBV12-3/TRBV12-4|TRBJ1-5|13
ASSLVGGSNQPQH
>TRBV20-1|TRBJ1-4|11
SARVATNEKLF
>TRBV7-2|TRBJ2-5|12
ASSTDPAEETQY
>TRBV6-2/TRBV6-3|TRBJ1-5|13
ASSYTGGGNQPQH
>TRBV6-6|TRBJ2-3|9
ASSIVPAQY
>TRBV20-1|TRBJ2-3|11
SADLARADTQY
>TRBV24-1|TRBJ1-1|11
ATSDAANTEAF
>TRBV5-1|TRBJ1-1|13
ASSLMTGSNTEAF
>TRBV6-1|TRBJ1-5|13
ASSEAGGPNQPQH
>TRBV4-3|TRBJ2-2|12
ASSIRGPRGELF
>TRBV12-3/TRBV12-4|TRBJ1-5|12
ASSDDRGNQPQH